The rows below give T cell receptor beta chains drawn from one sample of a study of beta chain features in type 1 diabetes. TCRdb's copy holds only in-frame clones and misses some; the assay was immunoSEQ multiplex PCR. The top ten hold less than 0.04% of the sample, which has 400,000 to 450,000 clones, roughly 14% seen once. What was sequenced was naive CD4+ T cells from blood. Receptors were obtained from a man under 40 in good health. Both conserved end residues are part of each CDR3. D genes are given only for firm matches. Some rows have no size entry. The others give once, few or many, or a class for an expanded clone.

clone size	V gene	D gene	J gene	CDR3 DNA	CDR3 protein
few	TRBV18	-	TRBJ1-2	TGTGCCAGCTCACCGCGTCAGGAGTATAACTATGGCTACACCTTC	CASSPRQEYNYGYTF
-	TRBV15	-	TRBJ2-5	TGTGCCACCAGCAGAGTGGAGGGGGCCTTCCAAGAGACCCAGTACTTC	CATSRVEGAFQETQYF
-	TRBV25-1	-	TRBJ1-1	TGTGCCAGCAGTGAGGAGGGGTCTTACACTGAAGCTTTCTTT	CASSEEGSYTEAFF
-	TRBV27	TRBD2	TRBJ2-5	TGTGCCAGCAGTCCAGTGGGGGGGGAGACCCAGTACTTC	CASSPVGGETQYF
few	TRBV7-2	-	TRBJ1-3	TGTGCCAGCAGCTTGGTCGTTGCCTCTGGAAACACCATATATTTT	CASSLVVASGNTIYF
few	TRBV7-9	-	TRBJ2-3	TGTGCCAGCAGCTTAGTCGTAGATACGCAGTATTTT	CASSLVVDTQYF
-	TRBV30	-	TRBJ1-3	TGTGCCTGGAGGGTCTGGGGACGGGCCGGAAACACCATATATTTT	CAWRVWGRAGNTIYF
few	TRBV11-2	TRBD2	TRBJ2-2	TGTGCCAGCAGCTTAGTCCTAGCGGGAGTGGGTACCGGGGAGCTGTTTTTT	CASSLVLAGVGTGELFF
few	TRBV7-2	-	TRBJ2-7	TGTGCCAGCAGCTTAGCGGGGAGTACCTACGAGCAGTACTTC	CASSLAGSTYEQYF
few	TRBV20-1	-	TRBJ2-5	TGCAGTGCTGCGGAGGGGGAGACCCAGTACTTC	CSAAEGETQYF
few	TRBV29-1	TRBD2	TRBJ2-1	TGCAGCGTTGTAGCGGGAGAGGGCTCCTACAATGAGCAGTTCTTC	CSVVAGEGSYNEQFF
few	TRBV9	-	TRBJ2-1	TGTGCCAGCAGCGTAGCGGACTCCTACAATGAGCAGTTCTTC	CASSVADSYNEQFF
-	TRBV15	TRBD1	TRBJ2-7	TGTGCCACCAGCACAGGACAGGGCTGGGAGCAGTACTTC	CATSTGQGWEQYF
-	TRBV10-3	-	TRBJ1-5	TGTGCCACCTCACAGGGCGAACAGCCCCAGCATTTT	CATSQGEQPQHF
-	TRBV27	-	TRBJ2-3	TGTGCCAGCAGTTTATGGGAGAAATCAGATACGCAGTATTTT	CASSLWEKSDTQYF
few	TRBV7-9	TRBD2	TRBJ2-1	TGTGCCAGCAGCTTGACTCTCCCTAGCGGCCTATACAATGAGCAGTTCTTC	CASSLTLPSGLYNEQFF
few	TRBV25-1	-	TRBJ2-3	TGTGCCAGCAGTGAATACGGTGGGGGCGCAGGGCTTAAGTATACGCAGTATTTT	CASSEYGGGAGLKYTQYF
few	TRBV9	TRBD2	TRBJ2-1	TGTGCCAGCAGCCCCCCCCAAGGCGGGAGGTCCCGAAATGAGCAGTTCTTC	CASSPPQGGRSRNEQFF
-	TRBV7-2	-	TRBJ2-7	TGTGCCAGCAGCTTAGTAACGGGGCCCTCCTACGAGCAGTACTTC	CASSLVTGPSYEQYF
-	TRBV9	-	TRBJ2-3	TGTGCCAGCAGCGCGTTCTCCGATACGCAGTATTTT	CASSAFSDTQYF
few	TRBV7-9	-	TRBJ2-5	TGTGCCAGCAGCTTATCTGGGGAGACCCAGTACTTC	CASSLSGETQYF
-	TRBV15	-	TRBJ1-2	TGTGCCACCAGCAGAGATAAATTCAGCTATGGCTACACCTTC	CATSRDKFSYGYTF
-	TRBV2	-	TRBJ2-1	TGTGCCAGCAGTGGTCTAGCGAAGATCTACAATGAGCAGTTCTTC	CASSGLAKIYNEQFF
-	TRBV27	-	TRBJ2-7	TGTGCCAGCAGTTCGGGGAGACTACCACACTATTTCTACGAGCAGTACTTC	CASSSGRLPHYFYEQYF
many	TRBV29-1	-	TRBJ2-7	TGCAGCGTTGGACACCGACCGGGAGAGCAGTACTTC	CSVGHRPGEQYF
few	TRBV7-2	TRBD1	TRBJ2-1	TGTGCCAGCAGCAGACCCGGGACAGTACTGGGTCTAGAGCAGTTCTTC	CASSRPGTVLGLEQFF
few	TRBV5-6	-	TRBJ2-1	TGTGCCAGCAGTTTGCGGGGCGTTGTCAATGAGCAGTTCTTC	CASSLRGVVNEQFF
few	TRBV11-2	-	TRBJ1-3	TGTGCCAGCAGCTCAAAGCAGACTGGAAACACCATATATTTT	CASSSKQTGNTIYF
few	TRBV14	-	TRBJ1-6	TGTGCCAGCAGCCAACGACCGAAGGATTCACCCCTCCACTTT	CASSQRPKDSPLHF
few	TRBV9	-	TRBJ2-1	TGTGCCAGCAGCGTAGGGTCTTCATACAATGAGCAGTTCTTC	CASSVGSSYNEQFF
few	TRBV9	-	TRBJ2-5	TGTGCCAGCAGCGTAGGAGCTAGGGTGTACCAAGAGACCCAGTACTTC	CASSVGARVYQETQYF
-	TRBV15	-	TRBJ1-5	TGTGCCACCAGGCGGGAGTTGGGTACCCAGCATTTT	CATRRELGTQHF
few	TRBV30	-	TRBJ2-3	TGTGCCTGGATGAGAAGGAGGAGCACAGATACGCAGTATTTT	CAWMRRRSTDTQYF
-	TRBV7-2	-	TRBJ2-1	TGTGCCAGCAGCTTAGGGTCTTCCAGCAGCGGTGAGCAGTTCTTC	CASSLGSSSSGEQFF
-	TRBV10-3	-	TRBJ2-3	TGTGCCATCAATCAGGGGGATACGCAGTATTTT	CAINQGDTQYF
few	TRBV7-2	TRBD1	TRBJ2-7	TGTGCCAGCAGCTTAAAAGGGACAGTCTCCTACGAGCAGTACTTC	CASSLKGTVSYEQYF
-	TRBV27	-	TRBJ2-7	TGTGCCAGCAGTTTTCGACAGGCCGTGCACGAGCAGTACTTC	CASSFRQAVHEQYF
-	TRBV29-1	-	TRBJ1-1	TGCAGCGTTCATTTGGCAGGGTTGAACACTGAAGCTTTCTTT	CSVHLAGLNTEAFF
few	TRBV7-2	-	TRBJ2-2	TGTGCCAGCAGCTTGCGCCTAGTCGCCGGGGAGCTGTTTTTT	CASSLRLVAGELFF
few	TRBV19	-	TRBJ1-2	TGTGCCAGCAGGAGACAGGAGGGTGGCTATGGCTACACCTTC	CASRRQEGGYGYTF
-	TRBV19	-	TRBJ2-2	TGTGCCAGCTGGAACACCGGGGAGCTGTTTTTT	CASWNTGELFF
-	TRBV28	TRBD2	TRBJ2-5	TGTGCCAGCAGTTCCCCCGTCAAGCGGGGGGGCAAAGAGACCCAGTACTTC	CASSSPVKRGGKETQYF
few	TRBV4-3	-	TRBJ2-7	TGCGCCAGCAGACGACAGGCAGCCTACGAGCAGTACTTC	CASRRQAAYEQYF
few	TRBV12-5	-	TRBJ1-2	TGTGCTAGTGGTTTGGACGACAGGAAGACGAGCTTC	CASGLDDRKTSF
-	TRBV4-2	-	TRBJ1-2	TGTGCCAGCAGCCAAGTCTCTTCCCGTCCAGGCGATGGCTACACCTTC	CASSQVSSRPGDGYTF
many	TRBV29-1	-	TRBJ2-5	TGCAGCGGTGGGACACACCAAGAGACCCAGTACTTC	CSGGTHQETQYF
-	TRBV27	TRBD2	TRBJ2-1	TGTGCCAGCAGTAAACCGGTACTAGCGGGAGTTGAGCAGTTCTTC	CASSKPVLAGVEQFF
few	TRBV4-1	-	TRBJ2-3	TGCGCCAGCAGCCAAGTGTTTGTGACCGTAAACACAGATACGCAGTATTTT	CASSQVFVTVNTDTQYF